The clone carrying this T cell receptor beta chain was recorded a few times. Its specificity is unknown. The sample belongs to a study of beta chain features in type 1 diabetes. Overall study results and limits: Patients with type 1 diabetes showed fewer VDJ junction insertions and more deletions.

Sorted CD4+ subsets: naive, central memory, regulatory, stem cell-like memory (CD45RO/CCR7/CD25/CD127/CD95/CD27 panel). V dropped 5 bases and J dropped 7 bases, with 12 bases sitting between them. CDR1 SGHTA and CDR2 FQGTGA come from the germline V gene. The CDR3 consists of 13 residues. cDNA synthesis used the whole RNA isolate, giving expressed TCRB sequences. Around 4 million reads per sample were averaged for naive, central memory and regulatory samples. Some clones are missing from TCRdb's copy, which holds only in-frame ones; the method was immunoSEQ multiplex PCR. The sample includes under 400,000 clones, about 14% of them seen just once.

Input material: central memory CD4+ T cells from blood. The sequence came from a man aged 25-45 years in good health. V gene TRBV7-3 combines with J gene TRBJ1-3; unclear D gene. CDR3 amino acids: CASSPSSGNTIYF. In nucleotides, the CDR3 is TGTGCCAGCAGCCCAAGTAGTGGGAACACCATATATTTT.